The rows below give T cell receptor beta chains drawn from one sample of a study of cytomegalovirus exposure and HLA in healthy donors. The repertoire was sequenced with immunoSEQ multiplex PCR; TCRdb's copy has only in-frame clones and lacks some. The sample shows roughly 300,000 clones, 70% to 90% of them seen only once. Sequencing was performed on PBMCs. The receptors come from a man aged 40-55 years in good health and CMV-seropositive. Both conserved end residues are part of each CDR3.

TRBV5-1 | CASSPSDRGWFRAGELFF
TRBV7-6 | CASSRAGGDEQYF
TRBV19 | CASSIPREPQVDEQFF
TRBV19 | CASMGTPAGGLDEQFF
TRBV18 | CASSSETGDEAFF
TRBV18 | CASSQTGLENIQYF
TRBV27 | CASSLLESILAGAGNEQFF
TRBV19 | CASSGGLAGDSYNEQFF
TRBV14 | CASSQHDRVYGYTF
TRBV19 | CASSIGPGGYEQYF
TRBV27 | CASSPLRTGYTDTQYF
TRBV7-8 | CASSSELDPYNEQFF
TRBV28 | CASRTGGGGYTF
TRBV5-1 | CASSTATGFQETQYF
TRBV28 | CASSFRGEGAEAFF
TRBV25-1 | CASSDMVGQGEKLFF
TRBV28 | CATSSMEAGGPFGELFF
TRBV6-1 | CASSEVRGSSGFRREQYF
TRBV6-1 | CASSASWGQQETQYF
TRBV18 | CASSPSNTGSTDTQYF
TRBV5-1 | CASSRQGLSTEAFF
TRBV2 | CASSEAGGALFGYTF
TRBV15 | CATSRDPPGGINERFF
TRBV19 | CASSIRGRLAGADNEQFF
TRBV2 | CASSEALDYNTDTQYF
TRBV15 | CATSADQGLADNEQFF
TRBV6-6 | CASSLGQGNEKLFF
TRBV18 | CASSPGTAGLAGDRTDTQYF
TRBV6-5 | CASSYSGTGSGGYTF
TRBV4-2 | CASSPHRTEAYEQYF
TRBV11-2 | CASSLDGRNTEAFF
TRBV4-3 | CASSPGLANTEAFF
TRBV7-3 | CASSLVGAGTGGGNTEAFF
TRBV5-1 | CASTLSGADEQYF
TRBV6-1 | CASSEARQGSYEQYF
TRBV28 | CASSWTSGGGYEQYF
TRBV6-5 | CASSFGQTARETQYF
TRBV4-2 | CASSLAGGFDNEQFF
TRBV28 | CASSLWTGGYEQYF
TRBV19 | CASSINPSGNQPQHF
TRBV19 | CASSIKLKASGISGTQYF
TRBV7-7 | CASSLDRNQPQHF
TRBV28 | CASRASSYEQYF
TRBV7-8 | CASSSRTGKNGYTF
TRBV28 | CASSPQGGDYGYTF
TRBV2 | CASSVAAGLGEQYF
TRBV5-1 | CASSLQSLAGYNEQFF
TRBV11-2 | CASSQQNNYGYTF
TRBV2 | CASSERETYEQYF
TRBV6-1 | CASSDLFTGSYGYTF
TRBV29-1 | CSVGSSGYGSYNEQFF
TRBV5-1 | CASSPATVQETQYF